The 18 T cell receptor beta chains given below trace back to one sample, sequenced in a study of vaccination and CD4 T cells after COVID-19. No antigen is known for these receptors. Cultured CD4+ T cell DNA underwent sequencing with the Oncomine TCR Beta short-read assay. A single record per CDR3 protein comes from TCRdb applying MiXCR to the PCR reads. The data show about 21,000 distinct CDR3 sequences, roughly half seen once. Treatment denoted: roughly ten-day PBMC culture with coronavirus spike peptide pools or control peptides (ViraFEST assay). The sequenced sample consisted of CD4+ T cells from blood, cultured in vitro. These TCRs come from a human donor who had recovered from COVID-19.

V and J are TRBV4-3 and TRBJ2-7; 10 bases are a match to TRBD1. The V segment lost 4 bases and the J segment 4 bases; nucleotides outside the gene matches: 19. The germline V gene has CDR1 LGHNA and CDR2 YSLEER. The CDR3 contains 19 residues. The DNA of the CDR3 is TGCGCCAGCAGCCCGACGGGACAGGGGTACAGGGTCGATCAATACGAGCAGTACTTC. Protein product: CASSPTGQGYRVDQYEQYF.

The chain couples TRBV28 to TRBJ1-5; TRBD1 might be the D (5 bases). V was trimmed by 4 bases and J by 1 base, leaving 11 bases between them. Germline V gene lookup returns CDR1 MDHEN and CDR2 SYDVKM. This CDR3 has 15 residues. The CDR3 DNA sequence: TGTGCCAGCAGTTGGGGCTCAGTCAGCAATCAGCCCCAGCATTTT. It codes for CASSWGSVSNQPQHF.

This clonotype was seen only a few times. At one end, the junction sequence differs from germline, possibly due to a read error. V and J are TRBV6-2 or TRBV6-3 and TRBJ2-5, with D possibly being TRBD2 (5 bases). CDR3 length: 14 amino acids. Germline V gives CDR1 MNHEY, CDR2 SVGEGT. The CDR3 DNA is TGTGCCAGCAGAACTAGACTGGACCAGGAGACCCAGTACTTC. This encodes CASRTRLDQETQYF.

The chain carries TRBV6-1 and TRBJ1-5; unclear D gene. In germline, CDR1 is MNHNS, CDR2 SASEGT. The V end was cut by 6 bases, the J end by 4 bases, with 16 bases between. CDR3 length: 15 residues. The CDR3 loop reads CASSLSRALNQPQHF. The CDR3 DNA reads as TGTGCCAGCAGCCTTAGTAGGGCCCTAAATCAGCCCCAGCATTTT.

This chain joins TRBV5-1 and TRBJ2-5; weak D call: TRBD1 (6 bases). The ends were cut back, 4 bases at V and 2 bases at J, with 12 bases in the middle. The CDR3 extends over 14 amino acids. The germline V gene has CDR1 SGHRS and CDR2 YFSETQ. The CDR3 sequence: CASSLGGPQETQYF. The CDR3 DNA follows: TGCGCCAGCAGCCTAGGGGGACCTCAAGAGACCCAGTACTTC.

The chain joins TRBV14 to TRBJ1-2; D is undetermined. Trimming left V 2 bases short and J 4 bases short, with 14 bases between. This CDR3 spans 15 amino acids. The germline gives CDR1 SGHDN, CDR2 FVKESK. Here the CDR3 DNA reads TGTGCCAGCAGCCAATATTATGATGGCAGCTATGGCTACACCTTC. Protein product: CASSQYYDGSYGYTF.

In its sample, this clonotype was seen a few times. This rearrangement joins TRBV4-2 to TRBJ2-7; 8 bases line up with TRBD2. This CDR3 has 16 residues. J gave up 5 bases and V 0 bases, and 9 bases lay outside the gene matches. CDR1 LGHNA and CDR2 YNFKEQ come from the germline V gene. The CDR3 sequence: CASSQDVAGGYNEQYF. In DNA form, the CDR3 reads TGTGCCAGCAGCCAAGACGTCGCGGGAGGCTATAACGAGCAGTACTTC.

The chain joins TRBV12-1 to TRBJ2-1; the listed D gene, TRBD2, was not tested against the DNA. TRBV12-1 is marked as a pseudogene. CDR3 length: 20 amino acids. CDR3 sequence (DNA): TGTGCCAGCAGCTTGTATGTAAAAGGGAGATTAACCCAAATCTACAATGAGCAGTTCTTC. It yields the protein CASSLYVKGRLTQIYNEQFF.

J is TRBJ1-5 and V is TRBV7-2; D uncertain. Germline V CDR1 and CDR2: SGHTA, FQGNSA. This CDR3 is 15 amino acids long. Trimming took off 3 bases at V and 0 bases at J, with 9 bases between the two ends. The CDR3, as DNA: TGTGCCAGCAGCTTTGTATCGTATAGCAATCAGCCCCAGCATTTT. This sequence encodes CASSFVSYSNQPQHF.

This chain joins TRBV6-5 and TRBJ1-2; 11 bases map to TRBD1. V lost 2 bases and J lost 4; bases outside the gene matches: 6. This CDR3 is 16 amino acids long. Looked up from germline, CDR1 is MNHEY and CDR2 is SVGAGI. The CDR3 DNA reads TGTGCCAGCAGTTACCCAAGGGACAGGGGGTTCTATGGCTACACCTTC. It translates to CASSYPRDRGFYGYTF.

CDR3 loop: CASRGSSGGRSDTQYF. The CDR3 DNA is TGTGCCAGCAGGGGGAGCAGCGGGGGGCGTTCAGATACGCAGTATTTT. The chain carries TRBV27 and TRBJ2-3, with 9 bases fitting TRBD2. The V gene's germline CDR1 is MNHEY and CDR2 SMNVEV (reference sequence). The CDR3 is 16 residues long. V lost 6 bases and J lost 4; bases outside the gene matches: 11.

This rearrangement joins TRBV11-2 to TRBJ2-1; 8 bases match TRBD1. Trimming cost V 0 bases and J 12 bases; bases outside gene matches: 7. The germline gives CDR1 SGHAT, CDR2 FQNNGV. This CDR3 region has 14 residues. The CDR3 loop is CASSLERTGIGQFF. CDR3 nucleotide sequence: TGTGCCAGCAGCTTAGAACGGACAGGGATCGGGCAGTTCTTC.

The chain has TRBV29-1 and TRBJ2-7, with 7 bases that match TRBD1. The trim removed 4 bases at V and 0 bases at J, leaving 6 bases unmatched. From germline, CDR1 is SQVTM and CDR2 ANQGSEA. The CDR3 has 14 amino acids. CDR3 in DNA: TGCAGCGTTGCGGGACAGCTTACCTCCTACGAGCAGTACTTC. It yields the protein CSVAGQLTSYEQYF.

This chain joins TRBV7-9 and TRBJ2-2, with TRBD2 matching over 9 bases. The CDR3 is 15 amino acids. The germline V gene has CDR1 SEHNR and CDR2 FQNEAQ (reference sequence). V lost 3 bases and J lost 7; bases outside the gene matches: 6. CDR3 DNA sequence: TGTGCCAGCAGCTTCGGCGGGAGGGGAGTCGGGGAGCTGTTTTTT. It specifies CASSFGGRGVGELFF.

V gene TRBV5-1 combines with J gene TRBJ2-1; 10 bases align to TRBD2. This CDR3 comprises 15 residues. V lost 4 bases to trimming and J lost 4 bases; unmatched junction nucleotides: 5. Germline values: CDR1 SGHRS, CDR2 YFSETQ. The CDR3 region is CASSTLAGDYNEQFF. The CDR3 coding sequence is TGCGCCAGCAGCACCCTAGCGGGGGATTACAATGAGCAGTTCTTC.

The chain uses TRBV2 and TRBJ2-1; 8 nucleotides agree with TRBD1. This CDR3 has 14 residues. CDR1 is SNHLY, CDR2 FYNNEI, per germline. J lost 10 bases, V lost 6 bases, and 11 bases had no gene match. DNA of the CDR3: TGTGCCAGCAGGAAGAAATCGACAGGGGTGGAGCAGTTCTTC. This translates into CASRKKSTGVEQFF.

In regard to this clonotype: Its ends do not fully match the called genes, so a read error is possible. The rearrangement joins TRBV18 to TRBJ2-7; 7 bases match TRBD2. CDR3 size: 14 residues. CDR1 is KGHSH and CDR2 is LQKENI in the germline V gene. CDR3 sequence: CASSPQRESYEQYF. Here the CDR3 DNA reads TGTGCTAGCTCACCGCAGCGGGAATCCTACGAGCAGTACTTC.

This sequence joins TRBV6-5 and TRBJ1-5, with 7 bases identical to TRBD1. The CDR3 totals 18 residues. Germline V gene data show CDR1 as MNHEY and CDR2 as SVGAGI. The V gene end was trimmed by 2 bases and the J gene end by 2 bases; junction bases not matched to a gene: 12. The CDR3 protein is CASSYGGGYRGGNQPQHF. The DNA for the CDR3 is TGTGCCAGCAGTTACGGGGGGGGTTACAGGGGTGGCAATCAGCCCCAGCATTTT.